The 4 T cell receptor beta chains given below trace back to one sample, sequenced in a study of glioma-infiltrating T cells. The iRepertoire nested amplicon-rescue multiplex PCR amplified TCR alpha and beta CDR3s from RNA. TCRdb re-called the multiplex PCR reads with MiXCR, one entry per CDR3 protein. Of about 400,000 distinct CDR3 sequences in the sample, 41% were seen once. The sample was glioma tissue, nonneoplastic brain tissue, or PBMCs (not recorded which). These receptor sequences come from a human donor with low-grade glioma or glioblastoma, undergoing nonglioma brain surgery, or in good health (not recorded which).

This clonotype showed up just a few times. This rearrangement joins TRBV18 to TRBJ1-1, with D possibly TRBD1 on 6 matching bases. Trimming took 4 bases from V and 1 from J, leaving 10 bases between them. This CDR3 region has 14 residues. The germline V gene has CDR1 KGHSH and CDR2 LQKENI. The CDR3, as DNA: TGTGCCAGCTCACAGGGGGGGCGGAACACTGAAGCTTTCTTT. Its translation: CASSQGGRNTEAFF.

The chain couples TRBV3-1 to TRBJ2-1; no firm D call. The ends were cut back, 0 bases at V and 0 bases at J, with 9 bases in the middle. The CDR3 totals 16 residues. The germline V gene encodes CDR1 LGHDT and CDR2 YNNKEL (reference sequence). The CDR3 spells CASSQDEDRSYNEQFF. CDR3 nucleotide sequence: TGTGCCAGCAGCCAAGATGAGGATCGCTCCTACAATGAGCAGTTCTTC.

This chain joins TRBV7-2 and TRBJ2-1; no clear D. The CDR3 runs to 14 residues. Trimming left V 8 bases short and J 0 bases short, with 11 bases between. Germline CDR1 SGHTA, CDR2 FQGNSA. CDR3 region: CASEEMYSYNEQFF. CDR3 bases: TGTGCCAGCGAGGAGATGTACTCCTACAATGAGCAGTTCTTC.

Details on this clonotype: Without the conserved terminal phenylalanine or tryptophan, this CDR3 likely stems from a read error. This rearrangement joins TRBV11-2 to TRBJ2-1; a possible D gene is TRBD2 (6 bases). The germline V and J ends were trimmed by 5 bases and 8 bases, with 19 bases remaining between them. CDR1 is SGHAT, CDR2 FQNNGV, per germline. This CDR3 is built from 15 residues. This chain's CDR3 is CASSSRTKGDHEQFL. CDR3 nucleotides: TGTGCCAGCAGCAGCCGGACTAAGGGAGATCATGAGCAGTTCCTC.